This T cell receptor (beta chain) is from a study of T cells after yellow fever vaccination. The wider study: Low-cell-number fractions underwent preparation using SMART-Seq v4 Ultra Low Input. Study observations and caveats: It was the secondary response that reached its peak faster, day 5 versus 15, but it was weaker. Abundant bulk-derived clonotypes could contaminate FACS-sorted repertoires.

This CDR3 contains 12 residues. V lost 0 bases, J lost 8 bases, and 8 bases lay in between. Germline assignment: CDR1 DFQATT and CDR2 SNEGSKA (reference sequence). This clonotype has at least ten counts. Its specificity is unknown. Template-switching 5'RACE yielded the TCR cDNA; a universal primer site and UMIs were added in the process. TCRdb analysed the 5' RACE reads with MiXCR anew, one entry per CDR3 protein. The sample lists about 320,000 distinct CDR3 sequences, 4% to 5.5% seen once, with roughly a fifth in the top ten. This TCR derives from a man younger than 30 who received the YFV17D yellow fever vaccine. The rearrangement links TRBV20-1 to TRBJ2-1; D might be TRBD2 (7 bases). Sequences were derived from PBMCs, sampled 15 days after the yellow fever booster vaccination. In DNA form, the CDR3 reads TGCAGTGCTAGAGAAGGGGGGGATGAGCAGTTCTTC. Amino acids: CSAREGGDEQFF.